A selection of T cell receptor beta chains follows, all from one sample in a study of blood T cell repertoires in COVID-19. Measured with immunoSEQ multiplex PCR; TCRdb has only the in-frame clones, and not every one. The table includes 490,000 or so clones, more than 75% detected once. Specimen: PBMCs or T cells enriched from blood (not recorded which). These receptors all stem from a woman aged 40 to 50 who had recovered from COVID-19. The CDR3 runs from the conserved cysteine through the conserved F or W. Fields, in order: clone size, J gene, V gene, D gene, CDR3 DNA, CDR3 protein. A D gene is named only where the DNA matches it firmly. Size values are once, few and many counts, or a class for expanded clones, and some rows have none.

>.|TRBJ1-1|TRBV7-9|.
TGTGCCAGCAGCTTGATCCGGGGTGAAGCTTTCTTT
CASSLIRGEAFF
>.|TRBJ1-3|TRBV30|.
TGTGCCTGGAGTTCGGGGAGTGGAAACACCATATATTTT
CAWSSGSGNTIYF
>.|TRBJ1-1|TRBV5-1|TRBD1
TGCGCCAGCAGCTTGGCCGCAGGGGGGCACACTGAAGCTTTCTTT
CASSLAAGGHTEAFF
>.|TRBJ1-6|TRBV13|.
TGTGCCAGCAGCTCCCGGGGGTCGACTTCACCCCTCCACTTT
CASSSRGSTSPLHF
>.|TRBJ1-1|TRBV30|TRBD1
TGTGCCTGGGACAGGGTGGGATCTGAAGCTTTCTTT
CAWDRVGSEAFF
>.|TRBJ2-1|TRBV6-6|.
TGTGCCAGCAGTTACTCTTCTAGAGAAACCTACAATGAGCAGTTCTTC
CASSYSSRETYNEQFF
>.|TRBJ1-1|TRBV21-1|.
TGTGCCAGCAGCGGGTTCCCTGAGGTGACTGAAGCTTTCTTT
CASSGFPEVTEAFF
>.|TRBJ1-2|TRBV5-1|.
TGCGCCAGCAGCACCGCGCGGGACTATGGCTACACCTTC
CASSTARDYGYTF
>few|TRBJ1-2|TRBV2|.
TGTGCCAGCAGTGAACGAGGGTTTGCCTACACCTTC
CASSERGFAYTF
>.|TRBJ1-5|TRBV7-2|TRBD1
TGTGCCAGCAGCCCCGGGACAGGGGGCCCGTTGCCCCAGCATTTT
CASSPGTGGPLPQHF
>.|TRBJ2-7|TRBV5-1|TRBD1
TGCGCCAGCAGCTGGGGGGACAGGGTTTCCGAGCAGTACTTC
CASSWGDRVSEQYF
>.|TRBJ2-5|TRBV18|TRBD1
TGTGCCAGCTCAGACAGGGGAGAGACCCAGTACTTC
CASSDRGETQYF
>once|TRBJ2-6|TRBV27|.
TGTGCCAGCAGTTTAGTAGGGGACTCTGGGGCCAACGTCCTGACTTTC
CASSLVGDSGANVLTF
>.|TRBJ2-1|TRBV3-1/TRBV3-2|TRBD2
TGTGCCAGCAGCCAAATGACTAGCGGGAGTCGTGATGAGCAGTTCTTC
CASSQMTSGSRDEQFF
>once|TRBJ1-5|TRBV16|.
TGTGCCAGCAGCCAATTGCAGGGTCAGCTTCAGCCCCAGCATTTT
CASSQLQGQLQPQHF
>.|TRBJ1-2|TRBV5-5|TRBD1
TGTGCCAGCAGCTTGGCACAGGGGGCAGGGTATGGCTACACCTTC
CASSLAQGAGYGYTF
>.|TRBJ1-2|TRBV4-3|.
TGCGCCAGCAGCCAAGATATTAAGGCAGGGCGGAACTATGGCTACACCTTC
CASSQDIKAGRNYGYTF
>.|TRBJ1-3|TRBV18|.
TGTGCCAGCTCACCCCGCAACCTTCAGGTCCGGGGAAACACCATATATTTT
CASSPRNLQVRGNTIYF
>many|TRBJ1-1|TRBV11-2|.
TGTGCCAGCAGCCCCACCGCTGCGGGGGATCGGGGAGCTTTCTTT
CASSPTAAGDRGAFF
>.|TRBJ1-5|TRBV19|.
TGTGCCACCGCTATGGGGGCTGATAGCAATCAGCCCCAGCATTTT
CATAMGADSNQPQHF